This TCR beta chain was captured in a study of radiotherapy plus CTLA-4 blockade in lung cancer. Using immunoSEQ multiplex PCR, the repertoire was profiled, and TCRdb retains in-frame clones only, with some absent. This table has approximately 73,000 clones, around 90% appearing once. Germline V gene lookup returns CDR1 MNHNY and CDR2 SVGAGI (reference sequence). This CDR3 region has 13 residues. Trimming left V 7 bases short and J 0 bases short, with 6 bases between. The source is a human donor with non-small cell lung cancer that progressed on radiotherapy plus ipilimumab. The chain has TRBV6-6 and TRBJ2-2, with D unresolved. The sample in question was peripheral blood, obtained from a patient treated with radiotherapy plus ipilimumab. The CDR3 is CASKQTNTGELFF. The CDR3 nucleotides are TGTGCCAGCAAACAAACGAACACCGGGGAGCTGTTTTTT.